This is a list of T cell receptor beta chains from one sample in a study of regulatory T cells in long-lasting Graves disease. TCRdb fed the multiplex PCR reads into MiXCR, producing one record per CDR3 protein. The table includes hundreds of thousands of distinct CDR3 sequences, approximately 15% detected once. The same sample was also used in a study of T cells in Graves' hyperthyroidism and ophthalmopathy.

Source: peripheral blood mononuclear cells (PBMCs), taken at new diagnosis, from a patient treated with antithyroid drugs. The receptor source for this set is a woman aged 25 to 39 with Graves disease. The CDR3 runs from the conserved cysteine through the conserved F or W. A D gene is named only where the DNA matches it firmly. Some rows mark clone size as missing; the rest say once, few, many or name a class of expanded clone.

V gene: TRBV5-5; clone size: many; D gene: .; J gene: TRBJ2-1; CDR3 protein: CASSSTNNEQFF; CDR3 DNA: TGCGCCAGCAGCTCTACTAACAATGAGCAGTTCTTC
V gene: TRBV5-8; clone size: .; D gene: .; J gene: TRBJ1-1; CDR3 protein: CASRGQIITEAFF; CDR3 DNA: TGTGCCAGCAGAGGACAGATCATCACTGAAGCTTTCTTT
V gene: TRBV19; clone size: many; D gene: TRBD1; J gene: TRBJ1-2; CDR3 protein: CASSTPGGSGYTF; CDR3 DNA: TGTGCCAGTAGTACCCCAGGGGGCAGCGGCTACACCTTC
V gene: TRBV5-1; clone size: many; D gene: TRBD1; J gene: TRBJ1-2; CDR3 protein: CASSTFPTGHGYTF; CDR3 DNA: TGCGCCAGCAGCACTTTCCCGACAGGGCATGGCTACACCTTC
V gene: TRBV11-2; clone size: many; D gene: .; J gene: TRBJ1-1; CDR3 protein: CASSSAGQTEAFF; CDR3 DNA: TGTGCCAGCAGCTCCGCCGGACAGACTGAAGCTTTCTTT
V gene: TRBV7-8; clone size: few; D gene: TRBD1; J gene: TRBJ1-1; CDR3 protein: CASSLTQGATEAFF; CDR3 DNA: TGTGCCAGCAGCTTGACCCAGGGGGCCACTGAAGCTTTCTTT
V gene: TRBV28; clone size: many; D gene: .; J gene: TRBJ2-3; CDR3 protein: CASSPSPGAGSTDTQYF; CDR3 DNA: TGTGCCAGCAGTCCCTCCCCCGGGGCAGGGTCAACAGATACGCAGTATTTT
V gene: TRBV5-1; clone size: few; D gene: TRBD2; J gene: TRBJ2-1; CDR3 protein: CASRSSGTSVSGEQFF; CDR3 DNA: TGCGCCAGCCGGTCTTCAGGGACTAGCGTCTCGGGTGAGCAGTTCTTC
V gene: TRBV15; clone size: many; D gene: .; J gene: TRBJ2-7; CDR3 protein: CATSRGSGGAYEQYF; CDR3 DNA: TGTGCCACCAGCAGAGGATCGGGCGGAGCCTACGAGCAGTACTTC
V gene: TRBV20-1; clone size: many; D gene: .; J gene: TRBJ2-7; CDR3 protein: CSASGAGASYEQYF; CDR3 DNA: TGCAGTGCTAGTGGGGCAGGGGCATCCTACGAGCAGTACTTC
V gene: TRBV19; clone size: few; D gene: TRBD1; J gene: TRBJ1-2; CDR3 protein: CASSTPGQAERGYTF; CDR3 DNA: TGTGCCAGTAGTACCCCTGGACAGGCAGAAAGAGGCTACACCTTC
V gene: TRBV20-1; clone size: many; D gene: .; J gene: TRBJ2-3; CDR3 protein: CSARGNTDTQYF; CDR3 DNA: TGCAGTGCTAGAGGAAACACAGATACGCAGTATTTT
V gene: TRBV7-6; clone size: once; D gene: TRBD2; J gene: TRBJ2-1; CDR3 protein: CASSFGLAGGSWDEQFF; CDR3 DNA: TGTGCCAGCAGCTTCGGACTAGCGGGGGGGAGTTGGGATGAGCAGTTCTTC
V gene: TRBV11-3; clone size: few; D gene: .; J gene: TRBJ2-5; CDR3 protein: CASSRIWDARETQYF; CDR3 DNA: TGTGCCAGCAGCCGAATATGGGACGCGAGGGAGACCCAGTACTTC
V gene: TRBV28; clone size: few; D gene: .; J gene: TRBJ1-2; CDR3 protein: CASSFLGRENYGYTF; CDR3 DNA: TGTGCCAGCAGTTTTTTGGGCAGGGAGAACTATGGCTACACCTTC
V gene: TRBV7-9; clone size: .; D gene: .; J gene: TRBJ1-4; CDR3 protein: CASSYPTAWDEKLFF; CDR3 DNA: TGTGCCAGCAGCTACCCGACAGCCTGGGATGAAAAACTGTTTTTT